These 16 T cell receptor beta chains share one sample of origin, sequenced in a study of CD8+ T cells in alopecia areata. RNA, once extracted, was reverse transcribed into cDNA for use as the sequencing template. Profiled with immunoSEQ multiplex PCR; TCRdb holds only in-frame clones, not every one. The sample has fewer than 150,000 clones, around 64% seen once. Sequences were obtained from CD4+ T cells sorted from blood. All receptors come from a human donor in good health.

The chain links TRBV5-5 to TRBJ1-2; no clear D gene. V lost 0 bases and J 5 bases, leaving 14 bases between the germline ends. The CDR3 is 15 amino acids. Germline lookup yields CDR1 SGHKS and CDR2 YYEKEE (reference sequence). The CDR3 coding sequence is TGTGCCAGCAGCTTGGGTCAGGCCGGATCATATGGCTACACCTTC. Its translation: CASSLGQAGSYGYTF.

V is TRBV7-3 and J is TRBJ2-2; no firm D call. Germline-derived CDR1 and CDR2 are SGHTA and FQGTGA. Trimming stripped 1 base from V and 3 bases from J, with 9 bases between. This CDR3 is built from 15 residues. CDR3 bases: TGTGCCAGCAGCTTAATCCGCGAGGACACCGGGGAGCTGTTTTTT. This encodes CASSLIREDTGELFF. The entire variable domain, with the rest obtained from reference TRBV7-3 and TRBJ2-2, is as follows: GAGVSQTPSNKVTEKGKYVELRCDPISGHTALYWYRQSLGQGPEFLIYFQGTGAADDSGLPNDRFFAVRPEGSVSTLKIQRTERGDSAVYLCASSLIREDTGELFFGEGSRLTVL.

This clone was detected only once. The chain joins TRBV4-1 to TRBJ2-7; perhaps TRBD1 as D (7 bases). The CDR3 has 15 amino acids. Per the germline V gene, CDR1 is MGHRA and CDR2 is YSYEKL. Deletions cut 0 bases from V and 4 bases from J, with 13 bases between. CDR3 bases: TGCGCCAGCAGCCAAGAGAAACAGGGGAGGTACGAGCAGTACTTC. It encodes CASSQEKQGRYEQYF.

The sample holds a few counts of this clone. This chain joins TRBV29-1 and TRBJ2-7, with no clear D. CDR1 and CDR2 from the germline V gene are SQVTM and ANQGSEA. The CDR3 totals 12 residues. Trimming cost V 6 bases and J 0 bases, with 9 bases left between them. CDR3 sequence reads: CSVSSGSYEQYF. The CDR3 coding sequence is TGCAGCGTCTCGTCGGGCTCCTACGAGCAGTACTTC.

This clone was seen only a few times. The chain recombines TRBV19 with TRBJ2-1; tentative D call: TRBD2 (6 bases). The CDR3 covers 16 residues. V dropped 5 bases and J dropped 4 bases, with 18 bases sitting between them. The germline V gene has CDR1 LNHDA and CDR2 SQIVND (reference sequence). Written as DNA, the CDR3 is TGTGCCAGTAGTCCGGTCGGGACTGGGCTGTACAATGAGCAGTTCTTC. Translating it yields CASSPVGTGLYNEQFF.

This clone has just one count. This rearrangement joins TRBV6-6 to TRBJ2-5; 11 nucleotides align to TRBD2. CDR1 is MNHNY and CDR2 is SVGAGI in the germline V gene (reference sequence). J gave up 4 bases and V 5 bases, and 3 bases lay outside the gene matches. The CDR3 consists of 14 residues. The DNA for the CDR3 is TGTGCCAGCAGTAATCTAGCGGGGGGAGAGACCCAGTACTTC. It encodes CASSNLAGGETQYF.

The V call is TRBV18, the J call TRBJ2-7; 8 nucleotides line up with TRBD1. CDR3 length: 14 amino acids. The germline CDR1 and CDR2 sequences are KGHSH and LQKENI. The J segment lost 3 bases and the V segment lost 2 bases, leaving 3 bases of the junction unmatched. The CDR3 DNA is TGTGCCAGCTCACCATACGGACAGGGCTACGAGCAGTACTTC. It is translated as CASSPYGQGYEQYF.

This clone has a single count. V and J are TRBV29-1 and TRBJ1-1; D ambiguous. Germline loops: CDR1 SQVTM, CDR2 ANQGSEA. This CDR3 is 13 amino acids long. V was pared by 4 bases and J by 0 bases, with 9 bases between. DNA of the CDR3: TGCAGCGTTGCCCGACCCTTGAACACTGAAGCTTTCTTT. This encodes CSVARPLNTEAFF.

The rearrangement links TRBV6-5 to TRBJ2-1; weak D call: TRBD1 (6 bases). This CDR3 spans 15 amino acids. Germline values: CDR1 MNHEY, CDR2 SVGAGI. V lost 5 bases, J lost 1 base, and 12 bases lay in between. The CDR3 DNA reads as TGTGCCAGCAGTCGAAACAGGGTGTCCTACAATGAGCAGTTCTTC. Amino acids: CASSRNRVSYNEQFF.

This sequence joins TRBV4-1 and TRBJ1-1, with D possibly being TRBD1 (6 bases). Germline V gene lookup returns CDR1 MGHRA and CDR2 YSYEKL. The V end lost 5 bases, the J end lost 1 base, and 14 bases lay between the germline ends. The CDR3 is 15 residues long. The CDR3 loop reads CASSDYRERNTEAFF. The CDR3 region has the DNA TGCGCCAGCAGCGACTACAGGGAGCGGAACACTGAAGCTTTCTTT.

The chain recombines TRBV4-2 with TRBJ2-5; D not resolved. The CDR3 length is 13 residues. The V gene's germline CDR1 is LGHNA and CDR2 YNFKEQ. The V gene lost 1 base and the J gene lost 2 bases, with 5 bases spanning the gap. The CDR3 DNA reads TGTGCCAGCAGCCAAGTATATCAAGAGACCCAGTACTTC. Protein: CASSQVYQETQYF.

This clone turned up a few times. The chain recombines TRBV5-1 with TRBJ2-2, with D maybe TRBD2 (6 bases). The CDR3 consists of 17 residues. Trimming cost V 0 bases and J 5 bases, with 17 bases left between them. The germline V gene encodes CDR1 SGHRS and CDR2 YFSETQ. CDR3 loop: CASSLAPAAGQTGELFF. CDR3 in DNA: TGCGCCAGCAGCTTGGCACCCGCAGCGGGTCAGACCGGGGAGCTGTTTTTT.

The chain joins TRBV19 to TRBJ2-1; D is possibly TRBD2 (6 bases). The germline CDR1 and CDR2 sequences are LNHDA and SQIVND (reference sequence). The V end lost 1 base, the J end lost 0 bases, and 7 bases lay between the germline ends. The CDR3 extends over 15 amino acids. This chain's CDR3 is CASSIGDFSYNEQFF. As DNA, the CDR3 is TGTGCCAGTAGTATAGGGGACTTCTCCTACAATGAGCAGTTCTTC.

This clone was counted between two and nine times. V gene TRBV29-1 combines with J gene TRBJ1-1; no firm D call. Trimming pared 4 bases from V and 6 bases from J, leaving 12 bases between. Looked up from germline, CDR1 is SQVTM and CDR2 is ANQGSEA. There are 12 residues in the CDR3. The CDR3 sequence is CSVGPVRAEAFF. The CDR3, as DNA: TGCAGCGTTGGACCTGTCCGGGCTGAAGCTTTCTTT.

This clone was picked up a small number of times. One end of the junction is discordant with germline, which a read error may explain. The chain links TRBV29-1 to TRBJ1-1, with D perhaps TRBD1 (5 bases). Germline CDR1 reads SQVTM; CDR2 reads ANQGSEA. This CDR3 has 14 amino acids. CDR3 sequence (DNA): TGCAGCGCTGAAACCCCCCAGGGGAACACTGAAGCTTTCTTT. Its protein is CSAETPQGNTEAFF.

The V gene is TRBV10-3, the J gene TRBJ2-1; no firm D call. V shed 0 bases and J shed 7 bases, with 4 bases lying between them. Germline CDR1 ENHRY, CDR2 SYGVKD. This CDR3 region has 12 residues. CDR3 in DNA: TGTGCCATCAGTGAGTCAAGGAATGAGCAGTTCTTC. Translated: CAISESRNEQFF.